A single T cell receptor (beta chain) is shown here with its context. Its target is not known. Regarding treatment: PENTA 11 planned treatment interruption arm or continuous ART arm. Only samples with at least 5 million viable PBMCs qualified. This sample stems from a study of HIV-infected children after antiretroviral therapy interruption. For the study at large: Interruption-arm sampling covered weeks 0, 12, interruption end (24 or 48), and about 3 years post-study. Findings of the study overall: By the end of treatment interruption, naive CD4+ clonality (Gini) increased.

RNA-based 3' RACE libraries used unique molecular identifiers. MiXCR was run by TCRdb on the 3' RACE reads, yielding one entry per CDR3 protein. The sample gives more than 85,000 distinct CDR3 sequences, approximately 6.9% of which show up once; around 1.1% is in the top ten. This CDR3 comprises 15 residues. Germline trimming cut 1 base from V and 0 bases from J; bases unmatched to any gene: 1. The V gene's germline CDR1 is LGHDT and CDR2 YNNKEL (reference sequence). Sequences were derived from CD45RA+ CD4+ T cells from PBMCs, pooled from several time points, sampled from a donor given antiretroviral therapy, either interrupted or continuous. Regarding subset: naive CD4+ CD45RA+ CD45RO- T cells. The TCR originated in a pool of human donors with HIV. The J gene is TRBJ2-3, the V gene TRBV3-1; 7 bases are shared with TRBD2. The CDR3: CASSQAGGSTDTQYF. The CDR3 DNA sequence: TGTGCCAGCAGCCAAGCGGGGGGAAGCACAGATACGCAGTATTTT.